Shown below are 24 T cell receptor beta chains from a single sample sequenced in a study of T cell responses to AZD1222 COVID-19 vaccine. Assay used: immunoSEQ multiplex PCR; TCRdb lists only in-frame clones, some missing. The sample includes around 150,000 clones, approximately 89% of them seen just once. Specimen: peripheral blood, collected on day 0 of MenACWY control vaccination. The receptors were gathered from an adult in good health.

The chain employs TRBV9 and TRBJ1-2; no clear D gene. Germline V gene lookup returns CDR1 SGDLS and CDR2 YYNGEE. This CDR3 has 13 residues. Between the trimmed V and J ends, which lost 0 bases and 8 bases, there was a span of 11 bases. In DNA form, the CDR3 reads TGTGCCAGCAGCGTAGGCAATCGGGAGGGCTACACCTTC. Protein: CASSVGNREGYTF.

V usage is TRBV12-3 or TRBV12-4 and J usage is TRBJ1-1; no reliable D call. The CDR3 consists of 13 residues. V was pared by 0 bases and J by 4 bases, with 6 bases between. The CDR3 reads CASSLAGRTEAFF. CDR3 DNA: TGTGCCAGCAGTTTAGCGGGCCGCACTGAAGCTTTCTTT.

The rearrangement uses TRBV15 and TRBJ1-4; TRBD1 agrees at 11 bases. V was clipped by 3 bases and J by 8 bases; unmatched bases: 5. Germline V gene sequence: CDR1 LNHNV, CDR2 YYDKDF (reference sequence). This CDR3 has 15 amino acids. For the CDR3, the DNA is TGTGCCACCAGCAGTCGGACAGGGGGCGACGAAAAACTGTTTTTT. Protein product: CATSSRTGGDEKLFF.

This clone appeared a single time. V gene TRBV19 combines with J gene TRBJ2-5, with 11 bases matching TRBD2. Germline CDR1 reads LNHDA; CDR2 reads SQIVND (reference sequence). The CDR3 is 16 amino acids. The J segment lost 0 bases and the V segment lost 6 bases, leaving 6 bases of the junction unmatched. The CDR3 DNA follows: TGTGCCAGTAGCCCGGGACTAGCGGTGTACCAAGAGACCCAGTACTTC. This sequence encodes CASSPGLAVYQETQYF.

V gene TRBV6-4 combines with J gene TRBJ1-2; D ambiguous. The CDR3 sequence is 13 residues long. Germline lookup yields CDR1 MRHNA and CDR2 SNTAGT. V was pared by 2 bases and J by 2 bases, with 6 bases between. The chain's CDR3 is CASSDDPNYGYTF. The CDR3 DNA reads as TGTGCCAGCAGTGACGACCCGAACTATGGCTACACCTTC.

The CDR3 DNA reads TGTGCCAGCAAAGGACAGGGGGGGAACACCGGGGAGCTGTTTTTT. Its translation is CASKGQGGNTGELFF. The chain couples TRBV9 to TRBJ2-2; 10 bases fit TRBD1. Germline loops: CDR1 SGDLS, CDR2 YYNGEE. The CDR3 is 15 amino acids. The V gene end was trimmed by 6 bases and the J gene end by 1 base; junction bases not matched to a gene: 3.

DNA for the CDR3: TGTGCCAGCAGCCGGACTAGCGGGACAGATACGCAGTATTTT. Protein sequence: CASSRTSGTDTQYF. The rearrangement uses TRBV5-4 and TRBJ2-3; 11 bases align to TRBD2. V was clipped by 4 bases and J by 3 bases; unmatched bases: 1. The CDR3 contains 14 residues. Germline CDR1 and CDR2: SGHNT and YYREEE (reference sequence).

The chain is built from TRBV6-2 or TRBV6-3 and TRBJ1-5; a weak D match, TRBD1 (5 bases). The germline V gene has CDR1 MNHEY and CDR2 SVGEGT. The CDR3 runs 15 residues. V lost 4 bases to trimming and J lost 7 bases, with 17 bases between them. The CDR3 region is CASSSYLGVWQPQHF. The CDR3 DNA is TGTGCCAGCAGTTCGTATTTGGGGGTTTGGCAGCCCCAGCATTTT.

The chain uses TRBV30 and TRBJ2-7; D perhaps matches TRBD1 (5 bases). The CDR3 is 11 amino acids. Germline V CDR1 and CDR2: GTSNPN, SVGIG (reference sequence). V was trimmed by 4 bases and J by 3 bases, leaving 7 bases between them. CDR3 protein: CAWIRGYEQYF. In DNA, the CDR3 is TGTGCCTGGATTAGGGGCTACGAGCAGTACTTC.

This clone came up a few times. V is TRBV5-4 and J is TRBJ2-7; either TRBD1 or TRBD2 may fit D (5 bases each). V lost 4 bases and J 6 bases, leaving 11 bases between the germline ends. The CDR3 is made up of 12 amino acids. Germline assignment: CDR1 SGHNT and CDR2 YYREEE (reference sequence). The CDR3 region is CASSLPRGEQYF. Here the CDR3 DNA reads TGTGCCAGCAGCCTCCCGAGGGGCGAGCAGTACTTC.

The chain is built from TRBV5-4 and TRBJ1-6; D possibly corresponds to TRBD1 (6 bases). The CDR3 is made up of 15 amino acids. Deletions cut 0 bases from V and 9 bases from J, with 13 bases between. CDR1 and CDR2 from the germline V gene are SGHNT and YYREEE (reference sequence). CDR3 in DNA: TGTGCCAGCAGCTTGGTTTCGGGGGGCGGTTCACCCCTCCACTTT. This codes for CASSLVSGGGSPLHF.

The chain employs TRBV29-1 and TRBJ1-2; D is possibly TRBD1 (5 bases). Germline CDR1 and CDR2: SQVTM and ANQGSEA. V was trimmed by 4 bases and J by 8 bases, leaving 14 bases between them. CDR3 length equals 12 residues. CDR3 nucleotide sequence: TGCAGCGTTGTTTCTCCGCAGGGAGGCTACACCTTC. It encodes CSVVSPQGGYTF.

The chain recombines TRBV7-3 with TRBJ2-5; tentatively, D is TRBD1 (5 bases). The germline gives CDR1 SGHTA, CDR2 FQGTGA. The length of the CDR3 is 14 residues. V was cut by 2 bases and J by 5 bases, with 12 bases left in between. The CDR3 DNA is TGTGCCAGCAGCTTAGGAAGGGGATTGGAGACCCAGTACTTC. Amino acids: CASSLGRGLETQYF.

The rearrangement uses TRBV9 and TRBJ1-5; 9 bases are a match to TRBD1. The CDR3 extends over 15 amino acids. Germline loops: CDR1 SGDLS, CDR2 YYNGEE. Trimming took 4 bases from V and 3 from J; bases not matched to a gene: 5. CDR3 in DNA: TGTGCCAGCAGCTCTACAGGGGGCAACAATCAGCCCCAGCATTTT. Translating gives CASSSTGGNNQPQHF.

This clone appeared a single time. V is TRBV5-4 and J is TRBJ1-2, with D possibly TRBD1 on 6 matching bases. The CDR3 sequence is 16 residues long. Germline lookup yields CDR1 SGHNT and CDR2 YYREEE (reference sequence). V lost 2 bases, J lost 5 bases, and 19 bases lay in between. The CDR3 is CASSFGSGAEIYGYTF. The CDR3 nucleotides are TGTGCCAGCAGCTTCGGTTCAGGGGCGGAGATTTATGGCTACACCTTC.

The chain employs TRBV28 and TRBJ1-5; D gene unclear. V lost 1 base and J lost 5, with 6 bases in between. Germline V gene sequence: CDR1 MDHEN, CDR2 SYDVKM. The CDR3 covers 13 residues. CDR3 residues: CASSLFRDQPQHF. Here the CDR3 DNA reads TGTGCCAGCAGTTTATTTAGGGATCAGCCCCAGCATTTT. Together with reference TRBV28 and TRBJ1-5, the CDR3 gives the full variable domain: DVKVTQSSRYLVKRTGEKVFLECVQDMDHENMFWYRQDPGLGLRLIYFSYDVKMKEKGDIPEGYSVSREKKERFSLILESASTNQTSMYLCASSLFRDQPQHFGDGTRLSIL.

The V gene is TRBV19, the J gene TRBJ2-7; 7 bases line up with TRBD1. The CDR3 totals 13 residues. The V segment lost 5 bases and the J segment 3 bases; nucleotides outside the gene matches: 4. Germline CDR1 reads LNHDA; CDR2 reads SQIVND (reference sequence). The CDR3 reads CASSVGGGYEQYF. In nucleotides, the CDR3 is TGTGCCAGTAGTGTAGGGGGCGGCTACGAGCAGTACTTC.

Only a few counts were recorded for this clone. The CDR3 region is CASSFIGRITEAFF. For the CDR3, the DNA is TGTGCCAGCAGTTTCATCGGGCGGATCACTGAAGCTTTCTTT. The genes are TRBV28 and TRBJ1-1; no clear D gene. The CDR3 consists of 14 residues. V lost 3 bases and J lost 4, with 12 bases in between. Germline assignment: CDR1 MDHEN and CDR2 SYDVKM.

The chain links TRBV3-1 (or the pseudogene TRBV3-2) to TRBJ1-4; D uncertain. Germline loops: CDR1 LGHDT, CDR2 YNNKEL (reference sequence). V was trimmed by 5 bases and J by 4 bases, leaving 8 bases between them. The CDR3 has 13 amino acids. The CDR3 bases are TGTGCCAGCAGCGGCCCGTTTAATGAAAAACTGTTTTTT. Its protein product is CASSGPFNEKLFF.

The chain employs TRBV7-9 and TRBJ1-4; 9 bases align to TRBD1. CDR1 is SEHNR, CDR2 FQNEAQ, per germline (reference sequence). V lost 3 bases, J lost 8 bases, and 13 bases stayed unmatched. CDR3 length: 17 residues. The CDR3 protein is CASSFAMGRQGGEKLFF. CDR3 nucleotide sequence: TGTGCCAGCAGCTTCGCGATGGGTCGACAGGGGGGAGAAAAACTGTTTTTT.

CDR3 bases: TGTGCCAGCAGTTTAGGGTACAGGGACGGCTACACCTTC. This sequence encodes CASSLGYRDGYTF. This chain joins TRBV28 and TRBJ1-2; a weak D match, TRBD1 (6 bases). The V and J ends lost 2 bases and 8 bases respectively, with 12 bases between them. CDR3 length: 13 amino acids. Germline CDR1 reads MDHEN; CDR2 reads SYDVKM.

The chain carries TRBV14 and TRBJ1-1, with TRBD1 as a possible D gene (5 bases). V lost 3 bases and J lost 7, with 15 bases in between. The CDR3 has 14 residues. Germline CDR1 SGHDN, CDR2 FVKESK. The CDR3 here is CASSQQGRAGEAFF. The CDR3 DNA follows: TGTGCCAGCAGCCAGCAGGGAAGGGCCGGTGAAGCTTTCTTT.

CDR3: CASSGGSNEKLFF. Here the CDR3 DNA reads TGTGCCAGCTCCGGGGGTAGTAATGAAAAACTGTTTTTT. The rearrangement joins TRBV18 to TRBJ1-4; weak D call: TRBD1 (5 bases). This CDR3 has 13 amino acids. V was cut by 6 bases and J by 4 bases, with 9 bases left in between. The germline gives CDR1 KGHSH, CDR2 LQKENI.

The gene calls are TRBV7-9 and TRBJ1-6, with D perhaps TRBD1 (6 bases). CDR3 length equals 13 residues. The germline V gene has CDR1 SEHNR and CDR2 FQNEAQ (reference sequence). The V gene lost 6 bases and the J gene lost 8 bases, with 11 bases spanning the gap. The DNA for the CDR3 is TGTGCCAGCAGGATCTCAGGGGATTCACCCCTCCACTTT. Protein product: CASRISGDSPLHF.